This entry lists 4 T cell receptor beta chains sequenced from one sample in a study of cytomegalovirus exposure and HLA in healthy donors. Measured with immunoSEQ multiplex PCR; TCRdb has only the in-frame clones, and not every one. The profile shows about 140,000 clones, just over 85% of them singletons. The sample consisted of PBMCs. The receptors stem from a woman in her late teens or twenties in good health and CMV-seropositive.

V gene TRBV9 combines with J gene TRBJ2-1; 11 nucleotides match TRBD2. The germline CDR1 and CDR2 sequences are SGDLS and YYNGEE. V shed 3 bases, J shed 3 bases, and the junction held 2 bases outside the gene matches. The CDR3 contains 15 residues. In nucleotides, the CDR3 is TGTGCCAGCAGCGCCGGGACTAGCGGCTACAATGAGCAGTTCTTC. It encodes CASSAGTSGYNEQFF.

This chain links TRBV5-8 with TRBJ1-6, with D possibly matching TRBD1 (6 bases). Trimming cost V 6 bases and J 9 bases, with 16 bases left between them. This CDR3 region has 14 residues. Germline CDR1 and CDR2: SGHTS and YDEGEE. CDR3 in amino acids: CASTQGQGRSPLHF. The CDR3, as DNA: TGTGCCAGCACGCAAGGTCAGGGGCGTTCACCCCTCCACTTT.

V and J are TRBV7-9 and TRBJ2-3; TRBD2 is a possible D gene (5 bases). The CDR3 has 14 amino acids. With 2 bases removed from V and 4 bases from J, the gap between germline ends came to 10 bases. Germline loops: CDR1 SEHNR, CDR2 FQNEAQ (reference sequence). CDR3 DNA: TGTGCCAGCAGCTTAAGGTCTAGCTCAGATACGCAGTATTTT. As protein: CASSLRSSSDTQYF.

The gene calls are TRBV11-2 and TRBJ2-1; no clear D gene. This CDR3 has 15 amino acids. V was clipped by 6 bases and J by 0 bases, with 12 bases between them. Germline-derived CDR1 and CDR2 are SGHAT and FQNNGV. This CDR3 reads CASRPLILSYNEQFF. The CDR3 nucleotides read TGTGCCAGCAGGCCTCTAATCCTCTCCTACAATGAGCAGTTCTTC.